This TCR beta chain is drawn from a study of cytomegalovirus exposure and HLA in healthy donors. General observations from the study: Reported results showed that the classifier diagnosed cytomegalovirus status with high specificity and sensitivity.

In the PCR, 60 Vbeta and 13 Jbeta primers were used. Libraries were prepared by immunoSEQ multiplex PCR; TCRdb keeps only in-frame clonotypes and omits some of them. Of approximately 50,000 clones in the sample, 81% were seen once. This clone was picked up a small number of times. Antigen specificity is unknown. The CDR3 length is 17 residues. CDR1 and CDR2 (germline): MNHEY, SMNVEV (reference sequence). V lost 2 bases, J lost 4 bases, and 15 bases lay in between. The chain carries TRBV27 and TRBJ1-6; D not certain. The sequenced sample was PBMCs. The receptor was isolated from a boy aged 5 to 17 in good health and CMV-seropositive. CDR3 DNA: TGTGCCAGCAGTTTAGCAGGTTCCGATTCTTATAATTCACCCCTCCACTTT. Protein sequence: CASSLAGSDSYNSPLHF.